This TCR beta chain was identified in a study of cytomegalovirus exposure and HLA in healthy donors. Regarding the study as a whole: The study listed approximately 160 cytomegalovirus-associated TCR beta chains.

A remark on this clone: Its specificity is not known.

60 Vbeta and 13 Jbeta primers were used in PCR. The method was immunoSEQ multiplex PCR; TCRdb's version includes in-frame clones alone and lacks a portion of them. This table has approximately 170,000 clones, over 70% appearing once. The CDR3 is 14 amino acids. CDR1 is SGHTA and CDR2 is FQGTGA in the germline V gene. V was clipped by 2 bases and J by 5 bases, with 12 bases between them. The gene calls are TRBV7-3 and TRBJ2-5; possible D gene TRBD1, 6 bases. The sequence derives from a woman aged 18 to 35 in good health and CMV-seronegative. The sequenced sample was PBMCs. CDR3 sequence reads: CASSLGTTGETQYF. The CDR3, as DNA: TGTGCCAGCAGCTTAGGGACAACGGGGGAGACCCAGTACTTC. The full variable domain, its missing parts supplied by reference TRBV7-3 and TRBJ2-5, is GAGVSQTPSNKVTEKGKYVELRCDPISGHTALYWYRQSLGQGPEFLIYFQGTGAADDSGLPNDRFFAVRPEGSVSTLKIQRTERGDSAVYLCASSLGTTGETQYFGPGTRLLVL.